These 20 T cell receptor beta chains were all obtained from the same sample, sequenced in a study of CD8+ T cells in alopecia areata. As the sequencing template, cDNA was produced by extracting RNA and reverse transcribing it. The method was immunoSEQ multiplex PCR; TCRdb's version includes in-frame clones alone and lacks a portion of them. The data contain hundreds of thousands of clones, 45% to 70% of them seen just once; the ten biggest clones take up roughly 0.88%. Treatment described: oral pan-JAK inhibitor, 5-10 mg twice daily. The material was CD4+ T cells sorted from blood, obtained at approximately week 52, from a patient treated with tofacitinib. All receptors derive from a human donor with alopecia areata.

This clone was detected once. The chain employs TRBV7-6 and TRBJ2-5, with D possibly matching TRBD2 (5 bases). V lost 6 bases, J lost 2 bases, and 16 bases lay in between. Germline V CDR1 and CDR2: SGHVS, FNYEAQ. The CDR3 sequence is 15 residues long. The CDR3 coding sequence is TGTGCCAGCAGACTAGGACCCGCAACTCAAGAGACCCAGTACTTC. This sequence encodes CASRLGPATQETQYF.

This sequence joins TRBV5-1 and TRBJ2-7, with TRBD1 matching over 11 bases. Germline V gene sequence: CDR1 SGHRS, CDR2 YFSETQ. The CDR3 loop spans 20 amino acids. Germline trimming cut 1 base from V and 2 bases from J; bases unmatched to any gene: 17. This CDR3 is CASSLIRPGTGGNLPYEQYF. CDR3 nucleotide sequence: TGCGCCAGCAGCTTGATTCGCCCGGGGACAGGGGGGAATCTTCCCTACGAGCAGTACTTC.

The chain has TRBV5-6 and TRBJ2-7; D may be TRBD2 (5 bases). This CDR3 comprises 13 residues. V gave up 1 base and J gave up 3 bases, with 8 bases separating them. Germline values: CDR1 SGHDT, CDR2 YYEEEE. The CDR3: CASSLRGYYEQYF. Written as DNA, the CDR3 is TGTGCCAGCAGCTTGCGGGGTTACTACGAGCAGTACTTC.

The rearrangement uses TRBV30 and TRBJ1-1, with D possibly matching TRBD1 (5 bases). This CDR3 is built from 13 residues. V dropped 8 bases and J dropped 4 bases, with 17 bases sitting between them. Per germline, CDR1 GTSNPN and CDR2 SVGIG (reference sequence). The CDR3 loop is CAHWAQGGTEAFF. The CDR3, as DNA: TGTGCCCATTGGGCGCAGGGTGGCACTGAAGCTTTCTTT.

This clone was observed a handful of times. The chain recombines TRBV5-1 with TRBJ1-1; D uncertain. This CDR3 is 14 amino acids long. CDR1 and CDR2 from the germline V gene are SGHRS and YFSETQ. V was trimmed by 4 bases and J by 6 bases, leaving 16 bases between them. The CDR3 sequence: CASSHANRPPEAFF. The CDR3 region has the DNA TGCGCCAGCAGCCACGCAAATAGACCCCCTGAAGCTTTCTTT.

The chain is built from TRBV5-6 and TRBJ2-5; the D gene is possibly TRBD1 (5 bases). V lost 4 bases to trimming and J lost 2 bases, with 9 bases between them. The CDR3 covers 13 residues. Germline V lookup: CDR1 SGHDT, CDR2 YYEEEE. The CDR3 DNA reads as TGTGCCAGCAGCCCTGACAGTCAAGAGACCCAGTACTTC. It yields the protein CASSPDSQETQYF.

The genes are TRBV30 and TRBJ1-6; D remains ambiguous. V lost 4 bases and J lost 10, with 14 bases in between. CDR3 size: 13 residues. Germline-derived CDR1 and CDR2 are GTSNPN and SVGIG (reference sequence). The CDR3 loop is CAWTTVHPSPLHF. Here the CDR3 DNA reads TGTGCCTGGACCACTGTCCACCCCTCACCCCTCCACTTT.

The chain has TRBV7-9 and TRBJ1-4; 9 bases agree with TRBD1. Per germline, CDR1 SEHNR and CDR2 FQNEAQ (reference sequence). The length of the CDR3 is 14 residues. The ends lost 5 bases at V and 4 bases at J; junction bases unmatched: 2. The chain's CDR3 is CASSPDRGNEKLFF. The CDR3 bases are TGTGCCAGCAGCCCGGACAGGGGTAATGAAAAACTGTTTTTT.

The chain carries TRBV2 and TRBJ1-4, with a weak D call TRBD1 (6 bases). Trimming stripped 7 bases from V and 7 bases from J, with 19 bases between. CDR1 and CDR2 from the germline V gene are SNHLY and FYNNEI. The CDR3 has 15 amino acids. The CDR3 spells CASTRERTAGEKLFF. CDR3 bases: TGTGCCAGCACCCGAGAAAGGACAGCGGGTGAAAAACTGTTTTTT.

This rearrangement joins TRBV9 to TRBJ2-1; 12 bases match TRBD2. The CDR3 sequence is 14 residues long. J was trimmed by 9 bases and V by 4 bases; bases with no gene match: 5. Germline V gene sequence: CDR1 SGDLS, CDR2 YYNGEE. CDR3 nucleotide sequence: TGTGCCAGCAGCCCACTAGCGGGGGGTAGTGAGCAGTTCTTC. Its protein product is CASSPLAGGSEQFF.

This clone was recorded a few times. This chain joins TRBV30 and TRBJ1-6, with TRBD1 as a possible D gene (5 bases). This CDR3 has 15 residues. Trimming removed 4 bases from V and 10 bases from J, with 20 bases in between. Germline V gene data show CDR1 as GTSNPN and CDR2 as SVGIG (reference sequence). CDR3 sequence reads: CAWTGLAGGRSPLHF. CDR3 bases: TGTGCCTGGACTGGCCTAGCCGGGGGTAGGTCACCCCTCCACTTT. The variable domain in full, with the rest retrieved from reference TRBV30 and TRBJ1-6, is SQTIHQWPATLVQPVGSPLSLECTVEGTSNPNLYWYRQAAGRGLQLLFYSVGIGQISSEVPQNLSASRPQDRQFILSSKKLLLSDSGFYLCAWTGLAGGRSPLHFGNGTRLTVT.

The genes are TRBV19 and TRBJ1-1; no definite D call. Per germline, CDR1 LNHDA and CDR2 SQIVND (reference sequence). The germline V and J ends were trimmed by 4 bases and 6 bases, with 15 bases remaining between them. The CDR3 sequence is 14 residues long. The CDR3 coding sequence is TGTGCCAGTAGTAGCCCGCTAGGGTTCGCTGAAGCTTTCTTT. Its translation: CASSSPLGFAEAFF.

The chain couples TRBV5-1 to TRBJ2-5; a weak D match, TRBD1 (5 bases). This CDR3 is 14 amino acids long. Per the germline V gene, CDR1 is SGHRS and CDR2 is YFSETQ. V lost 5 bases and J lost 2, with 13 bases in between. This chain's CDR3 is CASREQGVQETQYF. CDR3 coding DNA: TGCGCCAGCAGGGAGCAGGGCGTACAAGAGACCCAGTACTTC.

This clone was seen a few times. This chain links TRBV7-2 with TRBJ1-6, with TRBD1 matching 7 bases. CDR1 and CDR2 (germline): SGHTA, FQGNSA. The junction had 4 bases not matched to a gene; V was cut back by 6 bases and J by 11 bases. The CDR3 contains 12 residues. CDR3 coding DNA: TGTGCCAGCAGGCGGACAGGCGCACCCCTCCACTTT. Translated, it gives CASRRTGAPLHF.

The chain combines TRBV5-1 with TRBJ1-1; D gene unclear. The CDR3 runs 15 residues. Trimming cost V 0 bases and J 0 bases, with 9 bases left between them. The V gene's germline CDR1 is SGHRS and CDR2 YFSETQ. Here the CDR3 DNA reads TGCGCCAGCAGCTTGGAAGTCAGCATGAACACTGAAGCTTTCTTT. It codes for CASSLEVSMNTEAFF.

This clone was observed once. This CDR3 reads CASSSHVQGWGSYNEQFF. The CDR3 nucleotides read TGTGCCAGCAGCTCGCACGTACAGGGGTGGGGCTCCTACAATGAGCAGTTCTTC. This rearrangement joins TRBV7-2 to TRBJ2-1; 7 bases line up with TRBD1. V was pared by 4 bases and J by 0 bases, with 12 bases of the junction left unmatched. CDR3 length: 18 residues. Germline CDR1 and CDR2: SGHTA and FQGNSA.

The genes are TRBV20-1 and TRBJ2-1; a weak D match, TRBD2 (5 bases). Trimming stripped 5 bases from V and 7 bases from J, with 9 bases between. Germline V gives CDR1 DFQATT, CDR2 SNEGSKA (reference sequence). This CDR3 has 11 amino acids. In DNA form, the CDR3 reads TGCAGTGCTGAGGGAGTAAATGAGCAGTTCTTC. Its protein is CSAEGVNEQFF.

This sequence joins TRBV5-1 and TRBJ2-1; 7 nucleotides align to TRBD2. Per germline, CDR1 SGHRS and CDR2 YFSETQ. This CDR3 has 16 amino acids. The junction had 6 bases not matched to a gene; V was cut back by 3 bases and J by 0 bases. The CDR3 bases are TGCGCCAGCAGCTGGGGGGGAGGCGCCTCCTACAATGAGCAGTTCTTC. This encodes CASSWGGGASYNEQFF.

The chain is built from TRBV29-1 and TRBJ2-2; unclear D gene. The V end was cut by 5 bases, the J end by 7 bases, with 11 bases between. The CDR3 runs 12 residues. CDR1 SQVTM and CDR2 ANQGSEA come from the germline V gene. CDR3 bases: TGCAGCGTTCGGAGCGCCCACGGGGAGCTGTTTTTT. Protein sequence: CSVRSAHGELFF.

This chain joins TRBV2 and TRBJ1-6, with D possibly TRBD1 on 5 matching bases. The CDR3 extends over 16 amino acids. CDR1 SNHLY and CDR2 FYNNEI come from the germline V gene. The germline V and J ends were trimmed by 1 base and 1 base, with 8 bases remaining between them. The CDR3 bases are TGTGCCAGCAGTGAAGATGGGGCGTCCTATAATTCACCCCTCCACTTT. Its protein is CASSEDGASYNSPLHF.